The 4 T cell receptor beta chains reported below all come from one sample, sequenced in a study of T cells after yellow fever vaccination. TCRdb reprocessed the 5' RACE reads with MiXCR, giving one entry per CDR3 protein. This table has almost 600,000 distinct CDR3 sequences, roughly 13% appearing once. Sequencing was performed on PBMCs, taken on the day of the yellow fever booster vaccination. The receptors were sampled from a man in his thirties or forties who received the YFV17D yellow fever vaccine.

This clonotype was found a few times. J is TRBJ2-1 and V is TRBV5-5; the match to TRBD2 covers 9 bases. Germline CDR1 is SGHKS and CDR2 is YYEKEE (reference sequence). J gave up 4 bases and V 2 bases, and 7 bases lay outside the gene matches. This CDR3 is built from 16 residues. CDR3 residues: CASSFPSGRSYNEQFF. The CDR3 region has the DNA TGTGCCAGCAGCTTTCCAAGCGGGAGGTCTTACAATGAGCAGTTCTTC.

This sequence joins TRBV12-3 or TRBV12-4 and TRBJ1-5, with unresolved D. The V end was cut by 0 bases, the J end by 7 bases, with 13 bases between. This CDR3 is built from 15 residues. As DNA, the CDR3 is TGTGCCAGCAGTTTAGCGGACCGCTACGACCAGCCCCAGCATTTT. As protein: CASSLADRYDQPQHF.

The chain carries TRBV5-6 and TRBJ1-5; 7 positions match TRBD1. The CDR3 runs 19 residues. Trimming removed 4 bases from V and 0 bases from J; junction bases left unmatched: 16. CDR1 is SGHDT, CDR2 YYEEEE, per germline. The CDR3 nucleotides read TGTGCCAGCAGCAATCAAGGGGACAGCTCCCCTTATAGCAATCAGCCCCAGCATTTT. Its translation is CASSNQGDSSPYSNQPQHF. The full variable domain, in which reference TRBV5-6 and TRBJ1-5 provide the parts outside the CDR3, is DAGVTQSPTHLIKTRGQQVTLRCSPKSGHDTVSWYQQALGQGPQFIFQYYEEEERQRGNFPDRFSGHQFPNYSSELNVNALLLGDSALYLCASSNQGDSSPYSNQPQHFGDGTRLSIL.

This chain connects TRBV7-2 to TRBJ2-7; D is perhaps TRBD2 (5 bases). The length of the CDR3 is 15 residues. Germline assignment: CDR1 SGHTA and CDR2 FQGNSA. Trimming removed 6 bases at V and 0 bases at J, with 15 bases between. CDR3 sequence reads: CASSLSGAVSYEQYF. The CDR3 region has the DNA TGTGCCAGCAGTCTCAGCGGAGCCGTCTCCTACGAGCAGTACTTC.